The rows below give T cell receptor beta chains drawn from one sample of a study of cytomegalovirus exposure and HLA in healthy donors. Libraries were prepared by immunoSEQ multiplex PCR; TCRdb keeps only in-frame clonotypes and omits some of them. The sample has under 200,000 clones; 73% are singletons. The sample comprised PBMCs. These receptors came from a woman aged 18-29 years in good health and CMV-seropositive. Both conserved end residues are part of each CDR3. D genes are given only for firm matches. Size tells how often a clone was seen (once, few, many) or the class of an expanded clone, and some rows leave it out.

D	V	J	size	DNA	CDR3
TRBD1	TRBV19	TRBJ2-7	-	TGTGCCAGTAGTTACCGGGACAGGAGGACCTACGAGCAGTACTTC	CASSYRDRRTYEQYF
-	TRBV29-1	TRBJ1-1	-	TGCAGCGCCGGGGATATGAACACTGAAGCTTTCTTT	CSAGDMNTEAFF
-	TRBV2	TRBJ2-1	-	TGTGCCAGCAGTGGCCGTCCGGAGACTTGGTTCTTC	CASSGRPETWFF
TRBD1	TRBV6-6	TRBJ2-3	-	TGTGCCAGCAGTGGGAAGGGACAGGGGGCCACAGATACGCAGTATTTT	CASSGKGQGATDTQYF
TRBD2	TRBV27	TRBJ2-1	-	TGTGCCAGCAGCCTAGCGGGGGGGCTTAATGAGCAGTTCTTC	CASSLAGGLNEQFF
-	TRBV7-9	TRBJ1-6	few	TGTGCCAGCAGCTTATTACAGGACGGTCTATCACCCCTCCACTTT	CASSLLQDGLSPLHF
TRBD2	TRBV7-2	TRBJ2-3	few	TGTGCCAGCAGCTTAGACGGACTAGCGGCCTCCGGCACAGATACGCAGTATTTT	CASSLDGLAASGTDTQYF
TRBD1	TRBV11-1	TRBJ2-3	-	TGTGCCAGCAGCAGGGACAGGGGATTTACAGATACGCAGTATTTT	CASSRDRGFTDTQYF
-	TRBV5-6	TRBJ1-2	few	TGTGCCAGCAGCTTGGGGGGCAGTGGCTACACCTTC	CASSLGGSGYTF
-	TRBV7-8	TRBJ1-1	-	TGTGCCAGCAGCCTTCCAGGACAGATGAACACTGAAGCTTTCTTT	CASSLPGQMNTEAFF
-	TRBV5-1	TRBJ2-3	-	TGCGCCAGCAGCTTGCTCCGCACAGATACGCAGTATTTT	CASSLLRTDTQYF
-	TRBV12-5	TRBJ1-1	-	TGTGCTAGTGGTTTGGCAAACACTGAAGCTTTCTTT	CASGLANTEAFF
TRBD1	TRBV5-1	TRBJ2-3	once	TGCGCCAGCAGCTTGCTTGTCAGGGGGCAAGATACGCAGTATTTT	CASSLLVRGQDTQYF
-	TRBV2	TRBJ2-3	-	TGTGCCAGCAGTGTTCAGGGGACAGATACGCAGTATTTT	CASSVQGTDTQYF
-	TRBV6-6	TRBJ2-5	-	TGTGCCAGCAGTCGCGGCGATGAGACCCAGTACTTC	CASSRGDETQYF
TRBD1	TRBV7-9	TRBJ1-2	-	TGTGCCAGCAGCCATCAGACAGGGTTAGGCTATGGCTACACCTTC	CASSHQTGLGYGYTF
-	TRBV5-1	TRBJ1-5	-	TGCGCCAGCAGCTTGGACGATAGCCGGAGTCAGCCCCAGCATTTT	CASSLDDSRSQPQHF
-	TRBV30	TRBJ1-2	few	TGTGCCTGGAGACCCACAGCCTCGAACTATGGCTACACCTTC	CAWRPTASNYGYTF
-	TRBV23-1	TRBJ1-3	-	TGCGCCAGATTCATGCTAAGGGACTCAATTAGAGGGTACTCTGGAAACACCATATATTTT	CARFMLRDSIRGYSGNTIYF
TRBD1	TRBV9	TRBJ1-3	-	TGTGCCAGCAGCCCTACCGGGACAGGGGGAAACACCATATATTTT	CASSPTGTGGNTIYF
TRBD2	TRBV2	TRBJ2-1	-	TGTGCCAGCAGTGAACGGACTAGCGGGGGGAAGCAGTTCTTC	CASSERTSGGKQFF
-	TRBV7-3	TRBJ2-3	-	TGTGCCAGCAGCCCCGCCGGAGCTAGCACAGATACGCAGTATTTT	CASSPAGASTDTQYF
TRBD1	TRBV7-2	TRBJ2-2	-	TGTGCCAGCAGCCTAACCGGGACAGGAACCGGGGAGCTGTTTTTT	CASSLTGTGTGELFF
TRBD2	TRBV9	TRBJ2-5	-	TGTGCCAGCAGCGTAGCCCCCGTCCGGGGGGGGGAGACCCAGTACTTC	CASSVAPVRGGETQYF
TRBD1	TRBV19	TRBJ1-2	-	TGTGCCAGTAGTATATTTGACAGGGACTATGGCTACACCTTC	CASSIFDRDYGYTF
TRBD1	TRBV6-5	TRBJ1-1	-	TGTGCCAGCAGTTCTAGAACAGGGGGCACTGAAGCTTTCTTT	CASSSRTGGTEAFF
TRBD2	TRBV18	TRBJ2-3	once	TGTGCCAGCTCACCGACTAGCGGGGGCCCCACAGATACGCAGTATTTT	CASSPTSGGPTDTQYF
TRBD1	TRBV4-1	TRBJ1-2	few	TGCGCCAGCAGCCAAGCCCGGGACAGGGTACCTTTCACCTTC	CASSQARDRVPFTF
-	TRBV29-1	TRBJ1-5	-	TGCAGCGCCGCCGGTTTTGGCAATCAGCCCCAGCATTTT	CSAAGFGNQPQHF
TRBD2	TRBV9	TRBJ2-5	-	TGTGCCAGCAGCCCAGAGGGGAGGGCTCAAGAGACCCAGTACTTC	CASSPEGRAQETQYF
TRBD2	TRBV30	TRBJ2-3	-	TGTGCCTGGAGCCCCCTGACTAGCGGATGGCGCCAGCGTACGCAGTATTTT	CAWSPLTSGWRQRTQYF
TRBD1	TRBV30	TRBJ1-1	once	TGTGCCTGGAGTCCAGGGGGCAATGAAGCTTTCTTT	CAWSPGGNEAFF
-	TRBV9	TRBJ2-1	-	TGTGCCAGCAGCGTAGCGTCTCTGGGCTATGAGCAGTTCTTC	CASSVASLGYEQFF
TRBD1	TRBV5-4	TRBJ2-2	few	TGTGCCAGCAGCTTTGCAGGGGGCTTGACCGGGGAGCTGTTTTTT	CASSFAGGLTGELFF
-	TRBV5-1	TRBJ2-7	once	TGCGCCAGCAGCTTGGTGGGACAAAACAACGAGCAGTACTTC	CASSLVGQNNEQYF
-	TRBV11-3	TRBJ2-1	-	TGTGCCAGCAGCTTAGGACAGAACAATGAGCAGTTCTTC	CASSLGQNNEQFF
-	TRBV11-2	TRBJ2-1	-	TGTGCCAGCAGCTTGGGAGTGAATGAGCAGTTCTTC	CASSLGVNEQFF
-	TRBV18	TRBJ2-5	-	TGTGCCAGCTCACCCGAAGAGACCCAGTACTTC	CASSPEETQYF
TRBD1	TRBV6-1	TRBJ1-1	-	TGTGCCAGCAGTGAAGCGGGACAGGGGGGGTTTCGGACTGAAGCTTTCTTT	CASSEAGQGGFRTEAFF
-	TRBV6-6	TRBJ2-1	-	TGTGCCAGCAGTGGCGGGACCGCCGTCAATGAGCAGTTCTTC	CASSGGTAVNEQFF
-	TRBV18	TRBJ2-7	few	TGTGCCAGCTCACCACCGGATGGGCAGGACTACGAGCAGTACTTC	CASSPPDGQDYEQYF
-	TRBV18	TRBJ1-1	-	TGTGCCAGCTCAGGAACAGGAAGTCCTGAAGCTTTCTTT	CASSGTGSPEAFF
-	TRBV2	TRBJ2-7	-	TGTGCCAGCAAATGGGCGAGCTCCTACGAGCAGTACTTC	CASKWASSYEQYF
-	TRBV29-1	TRBJ2-7	-	TGCAGCTTTTCCCATGGGGGGTACGAGCAGTACTTC	CSFSHGGYEQYF
-	TRBV7-2	TRBJ1-5	-	TGTGCCAGCAGCTTAGGGGGCTCGCGGAGCAATCAGCCCCAGCATTTT	CASSLGGSRSNQPQHF
-	TRBV10-1	TRBJ1-5	once	TGCGCCACGTTATATAGCAATCAGCCCCAGCATTTT	CATLYSNQPQHF
-	TRBV4-3	TRBJ2-3	few	TGCGCCAGCAGCTTTGAGGGCACAGATACGCAGTATTTT	CASSFEGTDTQYF
TRBD1	TRBV10-3	TRBJ1-5	-	TGTGCCATCAGTGAGTCGAAAAGAGGGGGCAGGCAGCCCCAGCATTTT	CAISESKRGGRQPQHF
-	TRBV7-2	TRBJ1-2	-	TGTGCCAGCAGCATTGGGGGCAGCGGATCTTTCTATGGCTACACCTTC	CASSIGGSGSFYGYTF
-	TRBV10-3	TRBJ2-1	-	TGTGCCATCAGTGAGGGAGGATATGAGCAGTTCTTC	CAISEGGYEQFF
TRBD1	TRBV5-1	TRBJ1-1	-	TGCGCCAGCAGCCGGACAGGGTTCGGCACTGAAGCTTTCTTT	CASSRTGFGTEAFF
TRBD2	TRBV7-8	TRBJ2-5	-	TGTGCCAGCAGCTTAACTAGCGGGGGCTCGGAGCAGTACTTC	CASSLTSGGSEQYF
TRBD1	TRBV6-1	TRBJ1-5	-	TGTGCCAGCAGTGAAGCAGGAGGGGGCGGCAATCAGCCCCAGCATTTT	CASSEAGGGGNQPQHF
TRBD1	TRBV27	TRBJ2-7	-	TGTGCCAGCAGTCTGGGACAGTCCTACGAGCAGTACTTC	CASSLGQSYEQYF
TRBD1	TRBV5-4	TRBJ2-2	-	TGTGCCAGCAGCTATGCGGACAGGGTTCGAGGCCCGGAGCTGTTTTTT	CASSYADRVRGPELFF
-	TRBV14	TRBJ2-1	-	TGTGCCAGCAGCCAACTTTTTGCGGGAATAAAGGACAATGAGCAGTTCTTC	CASSQLFAGIKDNEQFF
TRBD1	TRBV6-5	TRBJ2-7	few	TGTGCCAGCAGACCTCAGGGGGCCGTCTCCTACGAGCAGTACTTC	CASRPQGAVSYEQYF
-	TRBV5-4	TRBJ2-5	few	TGTGCCAGCAGCTTGCGACTCAGGGGAGAGACCCAGTACTTC	CASSLRLRGETQYF
TRBD1	TRBV4-3	TRBJ1-2	-	TGCGCCAGCAGCCAAGCCCTACAGGGGTGGGGCTATGGCTACACCTTC	CASSQALQGWGYGYTF
-	TRBV6-4	TRBJ2-3	-	TGTGCCAGCAGTGACCAGGGAACAGATACGCAGTATTTT	CASSDQGTDTQYF